This T cell receptor (beta chain) was identified in a study of OX40 agonist ivuxolimab in advanced cancers. Study outcomes and limitations: There was clonal expansion of CD4+ and CD8+ blood T cells by week 6 at 0.1 to 3.0 mg/kg.

Notes on this clone: Antigen unknown.

Sequencing used immunoSEQ multiplex PCR; TCRdb keeps in-frame clones, though not all of them. The table lists about 47,000 clones, around 86% of them singletons, with around 6.8% in the top ten. V lost 0 bases, J lost 8 bases, and 8 bases stayed unmatched. There are 16 residues in the CDR3. CDR1 KGHSH and CDR2 LQKENI come from the germline V gene. This chain links TRBV18 with TRBJ2-2, with 8 bases lining up with TRBD1. The sample was CD4+ or CD8+ T cells sorted from blood, taken in a trial of the OX40 agonist ivuxolimab. The receptor comes from an adult with an advanced solid tumor such as melanoma, head and neck, liver or kidney cancer. As DNA, the CDR3 is TGTGCCAGCTCACCACCCCCACAGGGGGTTGAAGGGGAGCTGTTTTTT. It yields the protein CASSPPPQGVEGELFF.